This is a list of T cell receptor beta chains from one sample in a study of blood T cell repertoires in COVID-19. Repertoires were generated with immunoSEQ multiplex PCR, while TCRdb's copy carries only in-frame clones and drops some. The table has around 47,000 clones, 69% seen once; the top ten hold 6.2%. Sequenced input: peripheral blood. Every receptor here comes from a man at least 80 years old with acute or convalescent COVID-19. Both conserved end residues are part of each CDR3. The order of the fields is D gene, J gene, V gene, clone size, CDR3 protein, CDR3 DNA. A D gene is named only where the DNA matches it firmly. The listing skips clone size in some rows; elsewhere it reads once, few, many or a size class.

>TRBD2|TRBJ2-1|TRBV29-1|-
CSVALAGYNEQFF
TGCAGCGTGGCACTAGCGGGATACAATGAGCAGTTCTTC
>-|TRBJ1-2|TRBV4-2|-
CASSHLERGGYGYTF
TGTGCCAGCAGCCATCTAGAGCGGGGTGGCTATGGCTACACCTTC
>TRBD1|TRBJ2-7|TRBV15|-
CATSRDPPGQGNSYEQYF
TGTGCCACCAGCAGAGACCCCCCTGGACAGGGAAACTCCTACGAGCAGTACTTC
>-|TRBJ2-7|TRBV14|-
CASSQFMGVGEQYF
TGTGCCAGCAGCCAATTTATGGGAGTCGGGGAGCAGTACTTC
>TRBD1|TRBJ1-1|TRBV6-1|-
CASSEGFPGGGNTEAFF
TGTGCCAGCAGTGAAGGTTTCCCCGGAGGGGGCAACACTGAAGCTTTCTTT
>TRBD2|TRBJ2-3|TRBV25-1|-
CASAAGLAGRTDTQYF
TGTGCCAGCGCTGCAGGGCTAGCGGGACGCACAGATACGCAGTATTTT
>-|TRBJ1-5|TRBV3-1/TRBV3-2|-
CASSQGTRGQPQHF
TGTGCCAGCAGCCAAGGTACGCGGGGTCAGCCCCAGCATTTT
>TRBD2|TRBJ2-2|TRBV7-9|many
CASNRGLAGGLVAGELFF
TGTGCCAGCAACCGAGGACTAGCGGGGGGACTAGTCGCCGGGGAGCTGTTTTTT
>-|TRBJ2-1|TRBV7-6|once
CASPRGNSYNEQFF
TGTGCCAGCCCCCGGGGGAACTCCTACAATGAGCAGTTCTTC
>-|TRBJ2-2|TRBV18|once
CASSQYTTNTGELFF
TGTGCCAGCTCACAGTACACCACGAACACCGGGGAGCTGTTTTTT
>TRBD2|TRBJ2-1|TRBV2|-
CASTVLAGSDNEQFF
TGTGCCAGTACCGTTTTAGCGGGATCAGACAATGAGCAGTTCTTC
>TRBD1|TRBJ1-2|TRBV6-5|once
CASVKATGGWCAF
TGTGCCAGCGTCAAGGCCACAGGGGGCTGGTGCGCCTTC
>-|TRBJ1-2|TRBV6-6|-
CASSSGLDFGGYTF
TGTGCCAGCAGCTCGGGCCTGGACTTTGGTGGCTACACCTTC
>-|TRBJ1-1|TRBV6-5|-
CASSYSGGNTEAFF
TGTGCCAGCAGTTACTCGGGAGGGAACACTGAAGCTTTCTTT
>TRBD2|TRBJ2-7|TRBV4-1|-
CASSPGLAANFYEQYF
TGCGCCAGCAGCCCAGGACTAGCAGCTAATTTTTACGAGCAGTACTTC
>-|TRBJ2-1|TRBV9|once
CASSAEDYSYNEQFF
TGTGCCAGCAGCGCCGAGGACTACTCCTACAATGAGCAGTTCTTC
>TRBD2|TRBJ2-1|TRBV5-8|-
CASSHYRTSGSYNEQFF
TGTGCCAGCAGCCACTACCGGACTAGCGGGAGCTACAATGAGCAGTTCTTC
>TRBD1|TRBJ2-7|TRBV29-1|few
CSVLQGPSYEQYF
TGCAGCGTGCTACAGGGGCCCTCCTACGAGCAGTACTTC
>TRBD1|TRBJ2-1|TRBV18|-
CASSPGQDLHEQFF
TGTGCCAGCTCACCGGGACAGGACCTCCATGAGCAGTTCTTC
>-|TRBJ2-7|TRBV6-2/TRBV6-3|-
CASSYSDYRYEQYF
TGTGCCAGCAGTTACTCTGACTATCGCTACGAGCAGTACTTC
>-|TRBJ1-1|TRBV7-9|-
CASSLSVGVATEAFF
TGTGCCAGCAGCTTATCTGTCGGGGTCGCGACTGAAGCTTTCTTT
>TRBD1|TRBJ2-5|TRBV5-1|-
CASSQNRGYQETQYF
TGCGCCAGCAGCCAAAACAGGGGGTACCAAGAGACCCAGTACTTC
>-|TRBJ2-3|TRBV19|-
CASSIAGVVDTQYF
TGTGCCAGTAGTATAGCGGGGGTGGTAGATACGCAGTATTTT
>-|TRBJ2-2|TRBV7-8|-
CASSFREGESGELFF
TGTGCCAGCAGCTTCAGGGAAGGAGAGTCCGGGGAGCTGTTTTTT
>-|TRBJ1-4|TRBV14|few
CASSQDAGAGEKLFF
TGTGCCAGCAGCCAAGATGCGGGGGCCGGCGAAAAACTGTTTTTT
>-|TRBJ2-7|TRBV5-6|few
CASSFSGPSSYEQYF
TGTGCCAGCAGCTTCAGTGGCCCAAGCTCCTACGAGCAGTACTTC
>-|TRBJ1-1|TRBV5-1|-
CASSLSGSDTEAFF
TGCGCCAGCAGCTTGAGCGGCTCCGACACTGAAGCTTTCTTT
>TRBD2|TRBJ2-1|TRBV13|-
CASSYEKRGVYNEQFF
TGTGCCAGCAGCTATGAAAAGCGGGGGGTGTACAATGAGCAGTTCTTC
>-|TRBJ1-5|TRBV2|-
CASSAQVNQPQHF
TGTGCCAGCAGTGCACAGGTAAATCAGCCCCAGCATTTT
>-|TRBJ2-5|TRBV9|-
CASSVEQGRGETQYF
TGTGCCAGCAGCGTAGAACAGGGTAGGGGAGAGACCCAGTACTTC
>TRBD1|TRBJ2-6|TRBV9|-
CASSDRDSPSGANVLTF
TGTGCCAGCAGCGACCGGGACAGTCCCTCTGGGGCCAACGTCCTGACTTTC
>TRBD1|TRBJ1-5|TRBV6-1|-
CASSEGQDSLYSNQPQHF
TGTGCCAGCAGTGAGGGACAGGACTCGCTTTATAGCAATCAGCCCCAGCATTTT
>-|TRBJ1-6|TRBV6-5|once
CASHRSSYNSPLHF
TGTGCCAGCCACCGGAGCTCCTATAATTCACCCCTCCACTTT
>TRBD1|TRBJ2-3|TRBV6-2/TRBV6-3|few
CASSPDREGQGTDTQYF
TGTGCCAGCAGCCCCGACAGGGAGGGACAGGGGACAGATACGCAGTATTTT
>-|TRBJ1-2|TRBV4-1|few
CASSPTGPGESGYTF
TGCGCCAGCAGCCCGACAGGACCCGGGGAAAGTGGCTACACCTTC
>-|TRBJ2-1|TRBV7-8|-
CASSLAGDYNEQFF
TGTGCCAGCAGCTTAGCGGGAGATTACAATGAGCAGTTCTTC
>-|TRBJ1-1|TRBV5-6|-
CASSDYTVRGRNTEAFF
TGTGCCAGCAGCGACTACACTGTACGGGGGAGGAACACTGAAGCTTTCTTT
>TRBD1|TRBJ2-4|TRBV28|-
CASSTGASGIQYF
TGTGCCAGCAGTACAGGGGCCTCGGGCATTCAGTACTTC
>-|TRBJ1-3|TRBV5-1|-
CASSLIGGGNTIYF
TGCGCCAGCAGCTTAATCGGAGGGGGAAACACCATATATTTT
>-|TRBJ2-7|TRBV6-1|-
CASSEQISSYEQYF
TGTGCCAGCAGTGAACAGATAAGCTCCTACGAGCAGTACTTC
>TRBD1|TRBJ1-5|TRBV19|few
CASSPEGAGVSNQPQHF
TGTGCCAGTAGTCCCGAGGGGGCAGGGGTAAGCAATCAGCCCCAGCATTTT
>-|TRBJ1-2|TRBV5-8|few
CASSLDQGDYGYTF
TGTGCCAGCAGCTTGGATCAGGGCGACTATGGCTACACCTTC
>TRBD1|TRBJ1-1|TRBV2|-
CASTPDRGRSEAFF
TGTGCCAGCACACCGGACAGGGGGCGGTCTGAAGCTTTCTTT
>TRBD1|TRBJ1-1|TRBV30|-
CARDRENTEAFF
TGTGCCCGGGACAGGGAGAACACTGAAGCTTTCTTT
>-|TRBJ2-7|TRBV7-2|-
CASSLGGGNYEQYF
TGTGCCAGCAGCCTAGGAGGGGGAAACTACGAGCAGTACTTC
>TRBD2|TRBJ2-1|TRBV3-1/TRBV3-2|few
CASSPGLAPGNEQFF
TGTGCCAGCAGCCCTGGACTAGCGCCAGGCAATGAGCAGTTCTTC
>-|TRBJ1-1|TRBV18|-
CASSPRDGRGRTEAFF
TGTGCCAGCTCACCCCGTGATGGCAGGGGAAGGACTGAAGCTTTCTTT
>TRBD1|TRBJ1-2|TRBV2|-
CASSNPGQGVTNYGYTF
TGTGCCAGCAGCAACCCGGGACAGGGGGTGACTAACTATGGCTACACCTTC
>TRBD1|TRBJ1-2|TRBV18|-
CASSPRGPPEGYGYTF
TGTGCCAGCTCACCAAGGGGGCCCCCGGAGGGCTATGGCTACACCTTC
>TRBD1|TRBJ1-1|TRBV30|-
CAWSVATGGHEYHMNTEAFF
TGTGCCTGGAGTGTCGCGACAGGGGGCCATGAATATCACATGAACACTGAAGCTTTCTTT
>TRBD2|TRBJ2-7|TRBV19|-
CASSIGLAGTYEQYF
TGTGCCAGTAGTATAGGACTAGCGGGAACCTACGAGCAGTACTTC
>-|TRBJ1-1|TRBV7-9|-
CASNAGYGTEAFF
TGTGCCAGCAACGCAGGGTATGGCACTGAAGCTTTCTTT